This is a list of T cell receptor beta chains from one sample in a study of a mutant IDH1 vaccine in newly diagnosed glioma. Repertoires were generated with immunoSEQ multiplex PCR, while TCRdb's copy carries only in-frame clones and drops some. Of some 90,000 clones listed, about four fifths are singletons. Sequencing was performed on PBMCs, taken from a glioma patient treated with radiotherapy, temozolomide or both. The receptors here all came from a man aged 35 to 55 with glioma. Some clones in this sample may be carry-over from other donors' samples. The CDR3 runs from the conserved cysteine through the conserved F or W. A D gene is named only where the DNA matches it firmly. Clone size is stated in some rows and not others, as once, few, many or a class when expanded.

v_gene,d_gene,abundance,j_gene,CDR3aa,CDR3nt
TRBV9,-,-,TRBJ1-6,CASSPITGQPNSPLHF,TGTGCCAGCAGCCCTATAACAGGTCAGCCAAATTCACCCCTCCACTTT
TRBV6-5,-,-,TRBJ1-3,CASSYGPSSGNTIYF,TGTGCCAGCAGTTACGGCCCCTCCTCTGGAAACACCATATATTTT
TRBV2,-,-,TRBJ2-7,CASSESRGGGEQYF,TGTGCCAGCAGTGAAAGCCGTGGAGGGGGCGAGCAGTACTTC
TRBV2,-,-,TRBJ1-2,CARSGTLTYGYTF,TGTGCCAGATCCGGGACATTAACCTATGGCTACACCTTC
TRBV5-6,-,-,TRBJ2-7,CASTRSGRGISHYEQYF,TGTGCCAGCACCCGGAGCGGCCGGGGGATAAGTCACTACGAGCAGTACTTC
TRBV29-1,TRBD1,few,TRBJ1-1,CSVPRQGLAEAFF,TGCAGCGTCCCACGACAGGGTTTGGCTGAAGCTTTCTTT
TRBV5-4,-,-,TRBJ2-2,CASSRKKDTGELFF,TGTGCCAGCAGCCGTAAAAAGGACACCGGGGAGCTGTTTTTT
TRBV5-8,-,-,TRBJ1-2,CASSLAGTENYGYTF,TGTGCCAGCAGCTTGGCCGGCACTGAGAACTATGGCTACACCTTC
TRBV6-5,-,once,TRBJ2-3,CASRYHLGTDTQYF,TGTGCCAGCCGATACCATTTAGGGACAGATACGCAGTATTTT
TRBV19,TRBD1,once,TRBJ2-7,CASSLTGAYEQYF,TGTGCCAGTAGCTTAACAGGGGCCTACGAGCAGTACTTC
TRBV23-1,-,-,TRBJ1-1,CASSQIQQGPSAEAFF,TGCGCCAGCAGTCAAATACAGCAGGGCCCATCAGCTGAAGCTTTCTTT
TRBV6-6,-,-,TRBJ1-1,CASSYRQYNTEAFF,TGTGCCAGCAGTTACCGGCAGTACAACACTGAAGCTTTCTTT
TRBV10-3,-,-,TRBJ1-1,CAIRAQENTEAFF,TGTGCCATCAGGGCACAGGAGAACACTGAAGCTTTCTTT
TRBV5-6,-,-,TRBJ1-2,CASSLGQGNGYTF,TGTGCCAGCAGCTTGGGCCAGGGGAATGGCTACACCTTC
TRBV7-3,-,few,TRBJ1-1,CASSAIQGLEAFF,TGTGCCAGCAGCGCCATACAGGGACTTGAAGCTTTCTTT
TRBV19,-,once,TRBJ1-4,CASNRIATNEKLFF,TGTGCCAGTAACAGGATTGCAACTAATGAAAAACTGTTTTTT
TRBV10-3,-,-,TRBJ2-7,CAISEGAYEQYF,TGTGCCATCAGTGAGGGGGCGTACGAGCAGTACTTC
TRBV14,-,-,TRBJ1-1,CASSPTNTEAFF,TGTGCCAGCAGCCCGACAAACACTGAAGCTTTCTTT
TRBV19,-,-,TRBJ2-4,CASSTQNIQYF,TGTGCCAGTAGTACTCAAAACATTCAGTACTTC
TRBV6-5,-,-,TRBJ1-5,CATHDGVLGPQHF,TGTGCCACGCACGACGGGGTCCTCGGGCCCCAGCATTTT
TRBV4-1,TRBD1,-,TRBJ1-2,CASSPWDSYGYTF,TGCGCCAGCAGCCCGTGGGACAGCTATGGCTACACCTTC
TRBV30,-,once,TRBJ1-6,CAWSVRGGAASSPLHF,TGTGCCTGGAGTGTACGGGGGGGGGCGGCCTCCTCACCCCTCCACTTT
TRBV10-3,-,-,TRBJ1-5,CAAKGEGNQPQHF,TGTGCCGCGAAGGGGGAGGGCAATCAGCCCCAGCATTTT
TRBV30,TRBD1,-,TRBJ1-6,CAWATGGSSSYNSPLHF,TGTGCCTGGGCTACAGGGGGATCGAGCTCCTATAATTCACCCCTCCACTTT
TRBV19,-,-,TRBJ1-2,CASSVQGNYGYTF,TGTGCCAGTAGTGTTCAGGGTAACTATGGCTACACCTTC
TRBV2,-,-,TRBJ1-5,CASSERRGGGIGSGNQPQHF,TGTGCCAGCAGTGAACGCCGTGGTGGAGGGATCGGGTCAGGCAATCAGCCCCAGCATTTT
TRBV5-1,-,-,TRBJ2-7,CASSRQTSSYEQYF,TGCGCCAGCAGTCGCCAGACGAGCTCCTACGAGCAGTACTTC
TRBV12-5,TRBD2,-,TRBJ2-2,CASGAIAGLVTGELFF,TGTGCTAGTGGTGCGATAGCGGGGCTGGTCACCGGGGAGCTGTTTTTT
TRBV7-9,-,once,TRBJ1-5,CASSLGVDSYSNQPQHF,TGTGCCAGCAGCTTGGGAGTGGACAGCTATAGCAATCAGCCCCAGCATTTT
TRBV7-8,TRBD1,once,TRBJ1-4,CASSQGQGDEKLFF,TGTGCCAGCAGCCAAGGACAGGGCGATGAAAAACTGTTTTTT
TRBV7-2,TRBD1,-,TRBJ1-2,CASSFDRAAGYTF,TGTGCCAGCAGCTTCGACAGGGCTGCTGGCTACACCTTC
TRBV4-2,TRBD2,-,TRBJ2-3,CASSQDRLAGGPGADTQYF,TGTGCCAGCAGCCAAGATCGGCTAGCGGGGGGACCCGGGGCAGATACGCAGTATTTT
TRBV5-1,-,-,TRBJ1-6,CASSSDVSNSPLHF,TGCGCCAGCAGCTCGGACGTTTCTAATTCACCCCTCCACTTT
TRBV29-1,-,-,TRBJ1-3,CSVEAAGAYGNTIYF,TGCAGCGTTGAGGCGGCAGGGGCGTATGGAAACACCATATATTTT
TRBV4-1,TRBD1,-,TRBJ1-5,CASSGGTGGNQPQHF,TGCGCCAGCAGCGGAGGGACAGGGGGGAATCAGCCCCAGCATTTT
TRBV29-1,-,-,TRBJ1-1,CSASTVNTEAFF,TGCAGCGCATCGACAGTGAACACTGAAGCTTTCTTT
TRBV6-1,-,once,TRBJ1-6,CASSEARKISPLHF,TGTGCCAGCAGTGAAGCGAGGAAGATTTCACCCCTCCACTTT
TRBV29-1,-,-,TRBJ1-1,CSVVRVGRMNTEAFF,TGCAGCGTTGTTAGGGTTGGGAGGATGAACACTGAAGCTTTCTTT
TRBV7-9,TRBD2,-,TRBJ2-7,CASSWLAGEQYF,TGTGCCAGCAGCTGGTTAGCGGGCGAGCAGTACTTC
TRBV19,-,-,TRBJ2-1,CASSIAASYNEQFF,TGTGCCAGTAGTATCGCGGCATCATACAATGAGCAGTTCTTC
TRBV7-2,-,-,TRBJ2-7,CASSLGPGSYEQYF,TGTGCCAGCAGCTTAGGGCCGGGTAGCTACGAGCAGTACTTC
TRBV6-1,TRBD2,few,TRBJ2-3,CASSEQPSGGAADTQYF,TGTGCCAGCAGTGAACAGCCTAGCGGGGGGGCTGCAGATACGCAGTATTTT
TRBV4-1,-,-,TRBJ2-2,CASSHRTGKGGPGELFF,TGCGCCAGCAGCCACCGAACGGGGAAGGGGGGCCCCGGGGAGCTGTTTTTT
TRBV6-1,-,-,TRBJ1-2,CASGVYGYTF,TGTGCCAGCGGGGTCTATGGCTACACCTTC
TRBV10-1,-,-,TRBJ2-6,CASSCLRRSHKSGQRPDF,TGCGCCAGCAGTTGTCTCAGAAGATCGCACAAGTCGGGCCAACGTCCTGATTTC
TRBV6-6,TRBD1,once,TRBJ2-3,CATKPGQGASTDTQYF,TGTGCCACCAAACCGGGACAGGGGGCGAGCACAGATACGCAGTATTTT
TRBV5-1,TRBD1,-,TRBJ2-7,CASRSGTGGNEQYF,TGCGCCAGCAGGTCCGGGACAGGGGGAAACGAGCAGTACTTC
TRBV2,TRBD1,once,TRBJ1-5,CASTGQGGSWVQPQHF,TGTGCCAGCACCGGACAGGGAGGTTCCTGGGTCCAGCCCCAGCATTTT
TRBV7-6,TRBD1,few,TRBJ2-7,CASSLGQGTYEQYF,TGTGCCAGCAGCCTAGGACAGGGGACCTACGAGCAGTACTTC
TRBV9,-,-,TRBJ2-2,CASSVEVGLNTGELFF,TGTGCCAGCAGCGTAGAGGTCGGACTCAACACCGGGGAGCTGTTTTTT
TRBV19,TRBD1,-,TRBJ2-7,CASARQGGLYEQYF,TGTGCCAGTGCGAGACAGGGGGGGCTATACGAGCAGTACTTC
TRBV6-5,TRBD2,-,TRBJ2-2,CATSGSGGLTGELFF,TGTGCCACCTCGGGTAGCGGGGGGTTAACCGGGGAGCTGTTTTTT
TRBV7-9,TRBD1,-,TRBJ2-5,CASSFVAGGGETQYF,TGTGCCAGCAGCTTCGTGGCAGGGGGCGGGGAGACCCAGTACTTC
TRBV7-2,-,-,TRBJ1-6,CASSLDSSYNSPLHF,TGTGCCAGCAGCTTGGACAGCTCCTATAATTCACCCCTCCACTTT
TRBV4-1,-,-,TRBJ2-1,CASSQNPPFLLEQFF,TGCGCCAGCAGCCAAAACCCACCCTTCCTCCTTGAGCAGTTCTTC